Listed below are T cell receptor beta chains from one sample, sequenced in a study of control samples from healthy donors and cancer patients. TCRdb's copy holds only in-frame clones and misses some; the assay was immunoSEQ multiplex PCR. The sample has some 80,000 clones, around 94% seen once. Sequenced input: blood. These receptors originate from a woman aged 60-70 years in good health. The CDR3 runs from the conserved cysteine through the conserved F or W. The D gene is left open where the match is weak. Expanded clones are given a class, and other clones once, few, many or no size at all.

clone size: once
CDR3 length: 14
D gene: TRBD1
J gene: TRBJ1-6
V gene: TRBV3-1/TRBV3-2
CDR3 DNA: TGTGCCAGCAGTCCTGGACAGGGGTCTTCACCCCTCCACTTT
CDR3 protein: CASSPGQGSSPLHF

clone size: .
CDR3 length: 16
D gene: .
J gene: TRBJ2-7
V gene: TRBV7-9
CDR3 DNA: TGTGCCAGCAGCCATCCCCAGGGGGGGGCGATTTACGAGCAGTACTTC
CDR3 protein: CASSHPQGGAIYEQYF

clone size: .
CDR3 length: 16
D gene: .
J gene: TRBJ2-7
V gene: TRBV2
CDR3 DNA: TGTGCCAGCAGTTCCATAAGGGACCCCAGAGCCTACGAGCAGTACTTC
CDR3 protein: CASSSIRDPRAYEQYF

clone size: .
CDR3 length: 14
D gene: .
J gene: TRBJ1-1
V gene: TRBV11-1
CDR3 DNA: TGTGCCAGCAGCTTAGGGACATGGAACACTGAAGCTTTCTTT
CDR3 protein: CASSLGTWNTEAFF

clone size: .
CDR3 length: 16
D gene: TRBD1
J gene: TRBJ1-5
V gene: TRBV19
CDR3 DNA: TGTGCCAGTAGTATAAGGTCTTCGTCAGGGGGCTTGCCCCAGCATTTT
CDR3 protein: CASSIRSSSGGLPQHF

clone size: .
CDR3 length: 15
D gene: .
J gene: TRBJ1-5
V gene: TRBV7-2
CDR3 DNA: TGTGCCAGCAGCTTAGCCGGGTTTAGCAATCAGCCCCAGCATTTT
CDR3 protein: CASSLAGFSNQPQHF

clone size: .
CDR3 length: 17
D gene: .
J gene: TRBJ1-3
V gene: TRBV6-1
CDR3 DNA: TGTGCCAGCAGTGTCTGGGGCGTGGGGAGAGCTGGAAACACCATATATTTT
CDR3 protein: CASSVWGVGRAGNTIYF

clone size: .
CDR3 length: 15
D gene: TRBD2
J gene: TRBJ2-1
V gene: TRBV19
CDR3 DNA: TGTGCCAGTAGTATAGTTAGTCTAGCGGGAAATGAGCAGTTCTTC
CDR3 protein: CASSIVSLAGNEQFF

clone size: .
CDR3 length: 13
D gene: TRBD1
J gene: TRBJ2-5
V gene: TRBV18
CDR3 DNA: TGTGCCAGCTCCCGACAGGGGGTGGAGACCCAGTACTTC
CDR3 protein: CASSRQGVETQYF

clone size: .
CDR3 length: 15
D gene: .
J gene: TRBJ1-1
V gene: TRBV5-1
CDR3 DNA: TGCGCCAGCAGCGTCGAGGCAGATGCTACACTGGGAGCTTTCTTT
CDR3 protein: CASSVEADATLGAFF

clone size: .
CDR3 length: 13
D gene: .
J gene: TRBJ2-3
V gene: TRBV6-5
CDR3 DNA: TGTGCCAGCAGCCGGGGACCGCTAGATACGCAGTATTTT
CDR3 protein: CASSRGPLDTQYF

clone size: .
CDR3 length: 15
D gene: .
J gene: TRBJ2-1
V gene: TRBV7-2
CDR3 DNA: TGTGCCAGCAGCTTAGCTAGCGGAAACTACAATGAGCAGTTCTTC
CDR3 protein: CASSLASGNYNEQFF

clone size: .
CDR3 length: 15
D gene: .
J gene: TRBJ2-1
V gene: TRBV2
CDR3 DNA: TGTGCCAGCAAAGCCTACAGACTAGTTTGGGATGAGCAGTTCTTC
CDR3 protein: CASKAYRLVWDEQFF

clone size: .
CDR3 length: 14
D gene: .
J gene: TRBJ2-2
V gene: TRBV7-3
CDR3 DNA: TGTGCCAGCAGCGTAGCTCCGAACACCGGGGAGCTGTTTTTT
CDR3 protein: CASSVAPNTGELFF

clone size: .
CDR3 length: 13
D gene: TRBD2
J gene: TRBJ2-7
V gene: TRBV5-1
CDR3 DNA: TGCGCCAGCAGCCAGGGAGGGGACGGCGAGCAGTACTTC
CDR3 protein: CASSQGGDGEQYF

clone size: .
CDR3 length: 15
D gene: TRBD1
J gene: TRBJ2-7
V gene: TRBV5-6
CDR3 DNA: TGTGCCAGCAGCTTGCGGGTGCAGGGGGCCCTCGAGCAGTACTTC
CDR3 protein: CASSLRVQGALEQYF

clone size: once
CDR3 length: 18
D gene: TRBD2
J gene: TRBJ2-1
V gene: TRBV15
CDR3 DNA: TGTGCCACCAGCAGAGATCGCGGACTAGCGGGAGCTAGGTATGAGCAGTTCTTC
CDR3 protein: CATSRDRGLAGARYEQFF

clone size: .
CDR3 length: 15
D gene: .
J gene: TRBJ1-3
V gene: TRBV18
CDR3 DNA: TGTGCCAGCTCACCAGAGGCAGGTTCGCGAAACACCATATATTTT
CDR3 protein: CASSPEAGSRNTIYF

clone size: .
CDR3 length: 14
D gene: .
J gene: TRBJ2-3
V gene: TRBV5-5
CDR3 DNA: TGTGCCAGCAGCCCAATGACTAGCACAGATACGCAGTATTTT
CDR3 protein: CASSPMTSTDTQYF

clone size: .
CDR3 length: 15
D gene: .
J gene: TRBJ1-6
V gene: TRBV18
CDR3 DNA: TGTGCCAGCTCACCAGTCCCCAGCTATAATTCACCCCTCCACTTT
CDR3 protein: CASSPVPSYNSPLHF

clone size: once
CDR3 length: 15
D gene: TRBD2
J gene: TRBJ2-7
V gene: TRBV5-4
CDR3 DNA: TGTGCCAGCAGTTACCTAGCGGGAGGTCCCTCAGAGCAGTACTTC
CDR3 protein: CASSYLAGGPSEQYF

clone size: .
CDR3 length: 15
D gene: .
J gene: TRBJ2-2
V gene: TRBV19
CDR3 DNA: TGTGCCAGTACGGGCGGCCCCAAAGGGACCGGGGAGCTGTTTTTT
CDR3 protein: CASTGGPKGTGELFF

clone size: .
CDR3 length: 16
D gene: .
J gene: TRBJ1-5
V gene: TRBV11-3
CDR3 DNA: TGTGCCAGCAGCCAGGGATCCGGGACACCTAATCAGCCCCAGCATTTT
CDR3 protein: CASSQGSGTPNQPQHF

clone size: .
CDR3 length: 20
D gene: TRBD2
J gene: TRBJ2-1
V gene: TRBV24-1
CDR3 DNA: TGTGCCACCAGTGATAGTTCTAGCGGGAGGGCCTTATATTCCTACAATGAGCAGTTCTTC
CDR3 protein: CATSDSSSGRALYSYNEQFF

clone size: .
CDR3 length: 14
D gene: .
J gene: TRBJ2-7
V gene: TRBV28
CDR3 DNA: TGTGCCAGCAGTCTCACTAGTCCAACCTACGAGCAGTACTTC
CDR3 protein: CASSLTSPTYEQYF

clone size: .
CDR3 length: 14
D gene: .
J gene: TRBJ1-6
V gene: TRBV7-9
CDR3 DNA: TGTGCCAGCAAAGTCGGGGCCCAAGGATCACCCCTCCACTTT
CDR3 protein: CASKVGAQGSPLHF

clone size: .
CDR3 length: 15
D gene: .
J gene: TRBJ2-3
V gene: TRBV18
CDR3 DNA: TGTGCCAGCTCACGAGAAACGCCACCCACAGATACGCAGTATTTT
CDR3 protein: CASSRETPPTDTQYF

clone size: .
CDR3 length: 16
D gene: TRBD2
J gene: TRBJ2-1
V gene: TRBV19
CDR3 DNA: TGTGCCAGTAGTATTAGGACTAGCGGGAATTACAATGAGCAGTTCTTC
CDR3 protein: CASSIRTSGNYNEQFF

clone size: .
CDR3 length: 15
D gene: .
J gene: TRBJ2-7
V gene: TRBV19
CDR3 DNA: TGTGCCAGTAGTGTCGAGACTGCGAGCTCCTACGAGCAGTACTTC
CDR3 protein: CASSVETASSYEQYF

clone size: .
CDR3 length: 14
D gene: TRBD1
J gene: TRBJ1-1
V gene: TRBV9
CDR3 DNA: TGTGCCAGCAGCGTAGGACAGGGGAACACTGAAGCTTTCTTT
CDR3 protein: CASSVGQGNTEAFF

clone size: .
CDR3 length: 14
D gene: .
J gene: TRBJ1-1
V gene: TRBV28
CDR3 DNA: TGTGCCATCACAGGCGGGAGAGGGAACGCTGAAGCTTTCTTT
CDR3 protein: CAITGGRGNAEAFF

clone size: .
CDR3 length: 11
D gene: .
J gene: TRBJ2-1
V gene: TRBV12-3/TRBV12-4
CDR3 DNA: TGTGCCAGCACCCGGTTCGATGAGCAGTTCTTC
CDR3 protein: CASTRFDEQFF

clone size: .
CDR3 length: 16
D gene: .
J gene: TRBJ2-2
V gene: TRBV5-1
CDR3 DNA: TGCGCCAGCAGCTTGGGTAGCGAGACGAACACCGGGGAGCTGTTTTTT
CDR3 protein: CASSLGSETNTGELFF

clone size: .
CDR3 length: 16
D gene: TRBD2
J gene: TRBJ2-3
V gene: TRBV11-2
CDR3 DNA: TGTGCCAGCAGAAGGCCGGGACTAGCGGGAACAGATACGCAGTATTTT
CDR3 protein: CASRRPGLAGTDTQYF

clone size: few
CDR3 length: 16
D gene: .
J gene: TRBJ1-4
V gene: TRBV28
CDR3 DNA: TGTGCCAGCAGTTTTGTTCAGGGCGTGCCTAATGAAAAACTGTTTTTT
CDR3 protein: CASSFVQGVPNEKLFF

clone size: .
CDR3 length: 13
D gene: .
J gene: TRBJ2-1
V gene: TRBV5-4
CDR3 DNA: TGTGCCAGCAGGTTCTGGAACTACAATGAGCAGTTCTTC
CDR3 protein: CASRFWNYNEQFF

clone size: .
CDR3 length: 15
D gene: TRBD1
J gene: TRBJ2-7
V gene: TRBV7-2
CDR3 DNA: TGTGCCAGCAGCTTAGTGGCAGGGGGCGCCTACGAGCAGTACTTC
CDR3 protein: CASSLVAGGAYEQYF

clone size: .
CDR3 length: 14
D gene: .
J gene: TRBJ1-6
V gene: TRBV5-1
CDR3 DNA: TGCGCCAGCAGCCTCGGACAGTATAATTCACCCCTCCACTTT
CDR3 protein: CASSLGQYNSPLHF

clone size: .
CDR3 length: 14
D gene: TRBD1
J gene: TRBJ2-2
V gene: TRBV19
CDR3 DNA: TGTGCCAGTCAGGGGGCGGCGGGCACCGGGGAGCTGTTTTTT
CDR3 protein: CASQGAAGTGELFF

clone size: .
CDR3 length: 13
D gene: .
J gene: TRBJ1-5
V gene: TRBV27
CDR3 DNA: TGTGCCAGCAGTCAAAAGGGGGGGGAGCCCCAGCATTTT
CDR3 protein: CASSQKGGEPQHF